This T cell receptor beta chain derives from a study of CD8+ T cells in alopecia areata. Sample treatment: oral pan-JAK inhibitor, 5-10 mg twice daily. The CDR3 spans 11 residues. Between the trimmed V and J ends, which lost 2 bases and 8 bases, there was a span of 9 bases. The germline CDR1 and CDR2 sequences are GTSNPN and SVGIG (reference sequence). This clone was counted a few times. Isolated RNA was reverse transcribed into cDNA used as the sequencing template. The assay was immunoSEQ multiplex PCR, and TCRdb's table has in-frame clones only and misses some. The repertoire holds some 180,000 clones, with roughly half as singletons.

This specimen consisted of CD8+ T cells sorted from blood, obtained around week 53, from a patient treated with tofacitinib. V and J are TRBV30 and TRBJ1-2; D is ambiguous. The origin of this receptor is a human donor with alopecia areata. The CDR3 protein is CAWSPGLGYTF. The CDR3 coding sequence is TGTGCCTGGAGTCCCGGGTTGGGCTACACCTTC. The full variable domain, rest sourced from reference TRBV30 and TRBJ1-2, is SQTIHQWPATLVQPVGSPLSLECTVEGTSNPNLYWYRQAAGRGLQLLFYSVGIGQISSEVPQNLSASRPQDRQFILSSKKLLLSDSGFYLCAWSPGLGYTFGSGTRLTVV.